A single sample is the source of the 9 T cell receptor beta chains below, sequenced in a study of cytomegalovirus exposure and HLA in healthy donors. TCRdb's copy holds only in-frame clones and misses some; the assay was immunoSEQ multiplex PCR. The sample lists 65,000 to 75,000 clones, 96% occurring once. Sequencing was carried out using PBMCs. The receptors here all came from a woman between 18 and 30 years old in good health and CMV-seropositive.

The V and J genes are TRBV11-3 and TRBJ1-1, with 10 bases aligning to TRBD1. The CDR3 runs to 15 residues. V was pared by 3 bases and J by 1 base, with 2 bases of the junction left unmatched. Germline lookup yields CDR1 SGHNT and CDR2 YENEEA. The CDR3 region is CASSLGQGRNTEAFF. The CDR3 DNA reads TGTGCCAGCAGCTTGGGACAGGGGAGGAACACTGAAGCTTTCTTT.

V gene TRBV4-2 combines with J gene TRBJ1-2, with 7 bases fitting TRBD1. V dropped 4 bases and J dropped 5; count of bases not matched to a gene: 7. The CDR3 loop spans 14 amino acids. Germline V gene lookup returns CDR1 LGHNA and CDR2 YNFKEQ. The CDR3 nucleotides are TGTGCCAGCAGCCCCACAGGGGAGGCGTATGGCTACACCTTC. It encodes CASSPTGEAYGYTF.

This clone was picked up one time. This chain uses TRBV28 with TRBJ1-5; D gene unclear. Germline V gives CDR1 MDHEN, CDR2 SYDVKM. With 6 bases removed from V and 2 bases from J, the gap between germline ends came to 8 bases. The CDR3 runs to 13 residues. CDR3 DNA sequence: TGTGCCAGCAGCCCCGGGGGCAATCAGCCCCAGCATTTT. The encoded protein is CASSPGGNQPQHF. The complete variable domain, with remaining parts taken from reference TRBV28 and TRBJ1-5, reads DVKVTQSSRYLVKRTGEKVFLECVQDMDHENMFWYRQDPGLGLRLIYFSYDVKMKEKGDIPEGYSVSREKKERFSLILESASTNQTSMYLCASSPGGNQPQHFGDGTRLSIL.

The chain links TRBV6-5 to TRBJ1-5, with D maybe TRBD1 (6 bases). The CDR3 covers 16 residues. Trimming left V 4 bases short and J 1 base short, with 14 bases between. CDR1 is MNHEY, CDR2 SVGAGI, per germline. The chain's CDR3 is CASSSARGLSNQPQHF. In DNA, the CDR3 is TGTGCCAGCAGTTCCGCCAGGGGACTAAGCAATCAGCCCCAGCATTTT.

The gene calls are TRBV6-6 and TRBJ2-6; a possible D gene is TRBD1 (6 bases). V lost 5 bases and J 3 bases, leaving 11 bases between the germline ends. The CDR3 extends over 15 amino acids. Germline-derived CDR1 and CDR2 are MNHNY and SVGAGI (reference sequence). DNA of the CDR3: TGTGCCAGCAGTGCTACAGGGTTTGGGGCCAACGTCCTGACTTTC. As protein: CASSATGFGANVLTF.

V gene TRBV7-8 combines with J gene TRBJ1-1; 7 nucleotides match TRBD1. The junction had 11 bases not matched to a gene; V was cut back by 4 bases and J by 6 bases. Germline-derived CDR1 and CDR2 are SGHVS and FQNEAQ. The CDR3 sequence is 15 residues long. CDR3 sequence reads: CASSSRDSGWAEAFF. DNA of the CDR3: TGTGCCAGCAGCTCTCGGGACAGTGGGTGGGCTGAAGCTTTCTTT. Full variable domain (outside the CDR3, taken from reference TRBV7-8 and TRBJ1-1): GAGVSQSPRYKVAKRGQDVALRCDPISGHVSLFWYQQALGQGPEFLTYFQNEAQLDKSGLPSDRFFAERPEGSVSTLKIQRTQQEDSAVYLCASSSRDSGWAEAFFGQGTRLTVV.

The rearrangement links TRBV27 to TRBJ1-2; D is possibly TRBD1 (6 bases). This CDR3 comprises 16 residues. Per germline, CDR1 MNHEY and CDR2 SMNVEV (reference sequence). V lost 4 bases and J lost 8, with 23 bases in between. The CDR3 coding sequence is TGTGCCAGCAGTTGGCTACCGCGCGCGCCGGGACAAGGCTACACCTTC. Amino acids: CASSWLPRAPGQGYTF.

The rearrangement joins TRBV5-1 to TRBJ2-2; no reliable D call. The V end was cut by 2 bases, the J end by 0 bases, with 8 bases between. Germline V gives CDR1 SGHRS, CDR2 YFSETQ. The CDR3 covers 15 residues. The chain's CDR3 is CASSLLQSNTGELFF. The CDR3 DNA reads as TGCGCCAGCAGCTTATTGCAGTCGAACACCGGGGAGCTGTTTTTT.

The chain links TRBV12-5 to TRBJ1-2; D is uncertain. Germline CDR1 and CDR2: LGHNT and FRNRAP. V lost 1 base and J 10 bases, leaving 10 bases between the germline ends. CDR3 length: 12 amino acids. CDR3 coding DNA: TGTGCTAGTGGTTTGGACATATCTTACTACACCTTC. It is translated as CASGLDISYYTF.